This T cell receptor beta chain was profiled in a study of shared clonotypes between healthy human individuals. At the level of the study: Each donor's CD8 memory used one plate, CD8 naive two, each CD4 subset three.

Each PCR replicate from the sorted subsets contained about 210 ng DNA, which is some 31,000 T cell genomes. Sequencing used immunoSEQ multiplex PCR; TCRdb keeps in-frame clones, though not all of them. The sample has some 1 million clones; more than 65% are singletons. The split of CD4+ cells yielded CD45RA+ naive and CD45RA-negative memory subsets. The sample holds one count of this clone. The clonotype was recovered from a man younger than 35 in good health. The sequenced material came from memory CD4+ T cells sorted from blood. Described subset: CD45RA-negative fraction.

CDR3 loop: CASSYNRDRGEQYF. CDR3 DNA sequence: TGTGCCAGCAGTTACAACAGGGACAGGGGCGAGCAGTACTTC. The chain recombines TRBV6-6 with TRBJ2-7; 10 bases agree with TRBD1. The CDR3 has 14 residues. J gave up 6 bases and V 2 bases, and 4 bases lay outside the gene matches. CDR1 is MNHNY and CDR2 is SVGAGI in the germline V gene (reference sequence).